The next 3 T cell receptor beta chains were all read from a single sample in a study of blood T cell repertoires in COVID-19. Clones were sequenced by immunoSEQ multiplex PCR, and TCRdb holds only the in-frame ones, with some missing. The profile shows a few hundred thousand clones, around 84% of them singletons. The material sequenced was peripheral blood. These TCRs come from a woman younger than 30 with acute or convalescent COVID-19.

This chain connects TRBV2 to TRBJ1-5, with 10 bases matching TRBD1. V lost 8 bases and J lost 7; bases outside the gene matches: 8. Germline CDR1 and CDR2: SNHLY and FYNNEI. The CDR3 is 14 residues long. CDR3 DNA sequence: TGTGCCAGCGCACAGACAGGGGGCTTACAGCCCCAGCATTTT. This sequence encodes CASAQTGGLQPQHF.

For this clone: Other nucleotide sequences from this sample produce the same CDR3. This chain uses TRBV27 with TRBJ1-1; D is undetermined. Germline V lookup: CDR1 MNHEY, CDR2 SMNVEV (reference sequence). The CDR3 runs 12 residues. The germline V and J ends were trimmed by 6 bases and 1 base, with 6 bases remaining between them. The CDR3 is CASRNSNTEAFF. The CDR3 DNA follows: TGTGCCAGCAGGAACTCGAACACTGAAGCTTTCTTT.

The chain recombines TRBV24-1 with TRBJ2-7; TRBD1 agrees at 7 bases. The V and J ends lost 4 bases and 6 bases, in that order; junction bases with no gene match: 14. CDR1 and CDR2 from the germline V gene are KGHDR and SFDVKD. The CDR3 contains 16 residues. CDR3 DNA: TGTGCCACCAGTGACCCCGGGCAGGGGGATCTGGGCGAGCAGTACTTC. Its translation is CATSDPGQGDLGEQYF.